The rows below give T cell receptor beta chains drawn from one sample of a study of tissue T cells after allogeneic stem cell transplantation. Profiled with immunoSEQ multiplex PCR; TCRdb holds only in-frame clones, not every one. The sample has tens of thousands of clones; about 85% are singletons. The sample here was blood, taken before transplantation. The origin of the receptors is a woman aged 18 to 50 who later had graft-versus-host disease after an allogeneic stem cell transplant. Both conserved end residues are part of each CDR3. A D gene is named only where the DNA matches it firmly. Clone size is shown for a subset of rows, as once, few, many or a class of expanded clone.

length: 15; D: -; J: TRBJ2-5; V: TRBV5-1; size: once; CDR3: CASSLLGTEKETQYF; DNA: TGCGCCAGCAGCTTACTCGGGACTGAAAAAGAGACCCAGTACTTC
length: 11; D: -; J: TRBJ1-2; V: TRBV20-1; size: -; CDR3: CSARGAHGYTF; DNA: TGCAGTGCTAGAGGGGCGCATGGCTACACCTTC
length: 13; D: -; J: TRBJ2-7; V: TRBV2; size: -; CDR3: CASSAGASYEQYF; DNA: TGTGCCAGCAGCGCCGGGGCTTCCTACGAGCAGTACTTC
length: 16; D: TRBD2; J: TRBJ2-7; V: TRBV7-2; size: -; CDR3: CASSLTQASGHYEQYF; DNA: TGTGCCAGCAGCTTAACTCAGGCTAGCGGACACTACGAGCAGTACTTC
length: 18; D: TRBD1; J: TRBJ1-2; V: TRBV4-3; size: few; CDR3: CASSQAIGQGALNYGYTF; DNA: TGCGCCAGCAGCCAAGCTATAGGACAGGGGGCCCTAAACTATGGCTACACCTTC
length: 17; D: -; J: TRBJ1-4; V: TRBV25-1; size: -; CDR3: CASSVTSYRETNEKLFF; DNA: TGTGCCAGCAGTGTAACATCTTACAGGGAGACTAATGAAAAACTGTTTTTT
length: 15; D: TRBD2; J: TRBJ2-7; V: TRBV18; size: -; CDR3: CASSPWPGGSYEQYF; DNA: TGTGCCAGCTCACCATGGCCGGGGGGGTCCTACGAGCAGTACTTC
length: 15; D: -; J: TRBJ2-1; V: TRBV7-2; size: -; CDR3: CASSLPGTANNEQFF; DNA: TGTGCCAGCAGCTTACCCGGGACCGCCAACAATGAGCAGTTCTTC
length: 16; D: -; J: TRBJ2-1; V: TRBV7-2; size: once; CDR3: CASSLVPAGAYNEQFF; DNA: TGTGCCAGCAGCTTAGTCCCGGCAGGGGCGTACAATGAGCAGTTCTTC
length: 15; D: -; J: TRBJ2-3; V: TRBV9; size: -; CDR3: CASSARVTSTDTQYF; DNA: TGTGCCAGCAGCGCGAGGGTGACTAGCACAGATACGCAGTATTTT
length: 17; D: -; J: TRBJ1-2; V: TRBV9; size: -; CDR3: CASSPSWGPIGSYGYTF; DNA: TGTGCCAGCAGCCCCAGTTGGGGCCCCATCGGATCCTATGGCTACACCTTC
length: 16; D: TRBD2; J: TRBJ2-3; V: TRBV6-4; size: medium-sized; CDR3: CASSDSSSGVTDTQYF; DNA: TGTGCCAGCAGTGACTCGTCTAGCGGGGTCACAGATACGCAGTATTTT
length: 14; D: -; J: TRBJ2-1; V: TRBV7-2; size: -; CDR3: CASSQPPLYNEQFF; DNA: TGTGCCAGCAGCCAACCACCCCTCTACAATGAGCAGTTCTTC
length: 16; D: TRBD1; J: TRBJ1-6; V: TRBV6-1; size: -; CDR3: CASTDRGGSYNSPLHF; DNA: TGTGCCAGCACTGACAGGGGTGGTTCCTATAATTCACCCCTCCACTTT
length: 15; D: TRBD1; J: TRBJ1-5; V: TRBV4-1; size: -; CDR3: CASSDRVITDQPQHF; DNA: TGCGCCAGCAGCGACAGGGTAATAACCGATCAGCCCCAGCATTTT
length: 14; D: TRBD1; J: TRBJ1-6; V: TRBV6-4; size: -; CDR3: CASSEGQGNSPLHF; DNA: TGTGCCAGCAGTGAGGGACAGGGCAATTCACCCCTCCACTTT
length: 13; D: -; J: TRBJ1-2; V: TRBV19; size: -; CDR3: CASSRATDYGYTF; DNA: TGTGCCAGTAGTAGGGCCACTGACTATGGCTACACCTTC
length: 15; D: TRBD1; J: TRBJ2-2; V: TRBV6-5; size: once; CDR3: CASTTGGTYTGELFF; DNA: TGTGCCAGCACCACAGGGGGTACCTACACCGGGGAGCTGTTTTTT
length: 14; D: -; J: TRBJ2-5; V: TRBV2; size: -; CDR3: CASSKVTDQETQYF; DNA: TGTGCCAGCAGTAAGGTGACGGACCAAGAGACCCAGTACTTC
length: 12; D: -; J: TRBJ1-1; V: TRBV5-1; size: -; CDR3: CASSGGSTEAFF; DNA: TGCGCCAGCAGCGGGGGGTCCACTGAAGCTTTCTTT
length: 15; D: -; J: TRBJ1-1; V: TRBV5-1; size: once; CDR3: CASSLVADAAIEAFF; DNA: TGCGCCAGCAGCTTGGTTGCGGACGCAGCCATAGAAGCTTTCTTT
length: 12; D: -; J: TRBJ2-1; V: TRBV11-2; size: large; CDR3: CASSLVQAREFF; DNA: TGTGCCAGCAGCTTAGTACAAGCCCGCGAGTTCTTC
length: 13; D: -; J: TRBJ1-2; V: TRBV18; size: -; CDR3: CASSPDTNYGYTF; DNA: TGTGCCAGCTCACCCGACACAAACTATGGCTACACCTTC
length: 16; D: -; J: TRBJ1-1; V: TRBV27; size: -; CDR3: CASSPSRGDMNTEAFF; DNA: TGTGCCAGCAGTCCAAGTCGAGGGGACATGAACACTGAAGCTTTCTTT
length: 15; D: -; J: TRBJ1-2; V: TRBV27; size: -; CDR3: CASSPRTGTVYGYTF; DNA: TGTGCCAGCAGTCCTCGAACAGGGACTGTCTATGGCTACACCTTC
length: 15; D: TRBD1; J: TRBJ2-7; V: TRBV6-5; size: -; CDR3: CASSYSGQGVYEQYF; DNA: TGTGCCAGCAGTTACTCCGGACAGGGGGTCTACGAGCAGTACTTC
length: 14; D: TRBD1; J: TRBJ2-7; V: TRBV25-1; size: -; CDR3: CASSETGQGYEQYF; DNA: TGTGCCAGCAGTGAAACGGGACAGGGCTACGAGCAGTACTTC